A single sample is the source of the 26 T cell receptor beta chains below, sequenced in a study of OX40 agonist ivuxolimab in advanced cancers. Method: immunoSEQ multiplex PCR; TCRdb's copy keeps in-frame clones and lacks some. The data show 50,000 to 65,000 clones, approximately 85% seen once. The material was CD4+ or CD8+ T cells sorted from blood, obtained in a trial of the OX40 agonist ivuxolimab. The receptors derive from an adult with an advanced solid tumor such as melanoma, head and neck, liver or kidney cancer.

V and J are TRBV18 and TRBJ1-1, with a weak D call TRBD1 (5 bases). The CDR3 is 14 residues long. Germline-derived CDR1 and CDR2 are KGHSH and LQKENI. The germline V and J ends were trimmed by 6 bases and 3 bases, with 14 bases remaining between them. The CDR3 coding sequence is TGTGCCAGCTCCCCCACTGGGGGGGACACTGAAGCTTTCTTT. Its protein is CASSPTGGDTEAFF. Looking up the rest from reference TRBV18 and TRBJ1-1 gives the full variable domain: NAGVMQNPRHLVRRRGQEARLRCSPMKGHSHVYWYRQLPEEGLKFMVYLQKENIIDESGMPKERFSAEFPKEGPSILRIQQVVRGDSAAYFCASSPTGGDTEAFFGQGTRLTVV.

This chain joins TRBV5-4 and TRBJ2-1; D ambiguous. The length of the CDR3 is 13 residues. V was clipped by 3 bases and J by 7 bases, with 11 bases between them. Germline V gene lookup returns CDR1 SGHNT and CDR2 YYREEE (reference sequence). DNA of the CDR3: TGTGCCAGCAGCTCGACACAGAAGAATGAGCAGTTCTTC. Its protein is CASSSTQKNEQFF.

The chain's CDR3 is CASSLGADWREKLFF. CDR3 DNA: TGTGCCAGCAGCTTAGGAGCGGACTGGAGGGAAAAACTGTTTTTT. J is TRBJ1-4 and V is TRBV7-9; no definite D call. Per the germline V gene, CDR1 is SEHNR and CDR2 is FQNEAQ (reference sequence). The CDR3 is 15 residues long. Deletions cut 1 base from V and 8 bases from J, with 14 bases between.

The chain joins TRBV5-1 to TRBJ2-7; 9 nucleotides align to TRBD1. CDR3 length: 14 amino acids. Germline V CDR1 and CDR2: SGHRS, YFSETQ. V trimming: 7 bases; J trimming: 4 bases; junction bases outside the gene matches: 9. The CDR3 is CASYTPGQGYEQYF. CDR3 sequence (DNA): TGCGCCAGCTACACTCCGGGACAGGGTTACGAGCAGTACTTC.

This chain joins TRBV10-3 and TRBJ2-1; D might be TRBD2 (5 bases). Per germline, CDR1 ENHRY and CDR2 SYGVKD. The CDR3 runs to 16 residues. The V end lost 0 bases, the J end lost 6 bases, and 15 bases lay between the germline ends. In DNA form, the CDR3 reads TGTGCCATCAGTGAGTCGAACCCGAGGGTTGGCAATGAGCAGTTCTTC. Residues: CAISESNPRVGNEQFF.

The chain carries TRBV6-6 and TRBJ1-1, with D unresolved. Trimming cost V 5 bases and J 6 bases, with 13 bases left between them. The CDR3 runs to 13 residues. Germline lookup yields CDR1 MNHNY and CDR2 SVGAGI (reference sequence). Here the CDR3 reads CASSDRFGSEAFF. CDR3 nucleotides: TGTGCCAGCAGTGATCGATTTGGGTCTGAAGCTTTCTTT.

The chain uses TRBV2 and TRBJ2-2; D is undetermined. Germline values: CDR1 SNHLY, CDR2 FYNNEI. The CDR3 is made up of 16 amino acids. Deletions cut 4 bases from V and 4 bases from J, with 16 bases between. This CDR3 is CASSGGRTGGTGELFF. The CDR3 DNA reads as TGTGCCAGCAGTGGAGGTCGCACGGGTGGCACCGGGGAGCTGTTTTTT.

The chain carries TRBV7-2 and TRBJ1-3; no definite D call. CDR1 SGHTA and CDR2 FQGNSA come from the germline V gene. CDR3 length equals 14 residues. V lost 5 bases and J 0 bases, leaving 8 bases between the germline ends. The CDR3 DNA reads TGTGCCAGCAGCCGTGGGCTCTCTGGAAACACCATATATTTT. This gives the protein CASSRGLSGNTIYF.

The chain employs TRBV27 and TRBJ1-5, with 10 bases aligning to TRBD1. CDR3 size: 16 residues. J lost 6 bases, V lost 4 bases, and 9 bases had no gene match. Looked up from germline, CDR1 is MNHEY and CDR2 is SMNVEV (reference sequence). CDR3: CASSYLDRGLVQPQHF. In DNA, the CDR3 is TGTGCCAGCAGTTACCTCGACAGGGGGCTTGTTCAGCCCCAGCATTTT.

The chain has TRBV7-6 and TRBJ2-5, with TRBD1 matching 8 bases. The CDR3 is 17 residues long. Germline V gene sequence: CDR1 SGHVS, CDR2 FNYEAQ. Trimming cost V 5 bases and J 0 bases; bases outside gene matches: 11. CDR3 in amino acids: CASSPPRTGNDQETQYF. CDR3 sequence (DNA): TGTGCCAGCAGCCCGCCCAGGACAGGGAATGACCAAGAGACCCAGTACTTC.

V is TRBV7-2 and J is TRBJ2-5; no clear D gene. Germline assignment: CDR1 SGHTA and CDR2 FQGNSA. Trimming left V 1 base short and J 4 bases short, with 4 bases between. The length of the CDR3 is 12 residues. CDR3 coding DNA: TGTGCCAGCAGCTTAGGTATAGAGACCCAGTACTTC. It specifies CASSLGIETQYF.

The CDR3 coding sequence is TGTGCCACGAAAGTCTCTCTCGGGGCCGGGGAGACCCAGTACTTC. It encodes CATKVSLGAGETQYF. The V and J genes are TRBV19 and TRBJ2-5, with D possibly being TRBD1 or TRBD2 (5 bases each). Germline V gives CDR1 LNHDA, CDR2 SQIVND (reference sequence). The CDR3 is made up of 15 amino acids. V lost 10 bases, J lost 5 bases, and 23 bases lay in between.

This chain connects TRBV7-9 to TRBJ2-2; no reliable D call. CDR3 length: 14 amino acids. Germline CDR1 SEHNR, CDR2 FQNEAQ (reference sequence). V shed 2 bases and J shed 6 bases, with 10 bases lying between them. The CDR3: CASSLKRPAGELFF. CDR3 bases: TGTGCCAGCAGCTTAAAGAGGCCGGCCGGGGAGCTGTTTTTT.

This sequence joins TRBV19 and TRBJ1-5, with 8 positions matching TRBD1. V was clipped by 6 bases and J by 6 bases; unmatched bases: 7. The CDR3 loop spans 14 amino acids. Per the germline V gene, CDR1 is LNHDA and CDR2 is SQIVND (reference sequence). In nucleotides, the CDR3 is TGTGCCAGTAGCTGGACAGGGACGGGTCAGCCCCAGCATTTT. Amino acid sequence: CASSWTGTGQPQHF.

V gene TRBV9 combines with J gene TRBJ1-6; D is undetermined. Deletions cut 7 bases from V and 5 bases from J, with 13 bases between. The CDR3 is 14 residues long. Germline V lookup: CDR1 SGDLS, CDR2 YYNGEE. The DNA for the CDR3 is TGTGCCAGCCAAGGACCCAACGATAATTCACCCCTCCACTTT. Translating it yields CASQGPNDNSPLHF. Filled out from reference TRBV9 and TRBJ1-6, the complete variable domain reads DSGVTQTPKHLITATGQRVTLRCSPRSGDLSVYWYQQSLDQGLQFLIQYYNGEERAKGNILERFSAQQFPDLHSELNLSSLELGDSALYFCASQGPNDNSPLHFGNGTRLTVT.

The gene calls are TRBV5-1 and TRBJ1-5, with D possibly being TRBD1 (6 bases). V was cut by 0 bases and J by 5 bases, with 12 bases left in between. CDR1 is SGHRS, CDR2 YFSETQ, per germline. This CDR3 contains 15 residues. The CDR3 coding sequence is TGCGCCAGCAGCTTGGTGGCAGGGGCAGATCAGCCCCAGCATTTT. It is translated as CASSLVAGADQPQHF.

The chain combines TRBV19 with TRBJ2-2; D perhaps matches TRBD2 (7 bases). This CDR3 comprises 16 residues. Germline loops: CDR1 LNHDA, CDR2 SQIVND (reference sequence). Trimming pared 6 bases from V and 9 bases from J, leaving 23 bases between. The CDR3 sequence: CASRLGGGGAFRELFF. The CDR3 DNA is TGTGCCAGTAGACTTGGAGGGGGGGGCGCTTTTAGGGAGCTGTTTTTT.

The chain employs TRBV30 and TRBJ2-2; D may correspond to TRBD1 or TRBD2 (5 bases each). From germline, CDR1 is GTSNPN and CDR2 SVGIG (reference sequence). V lost 0 bases, J lost 7 bases, and 15 bases lay in between. CDR3 length equals 15 residues. The DNA of the CDR3 is TGTGCCTGGAGTGTAGGGGCCACGGGGTACGGGGAGCTGTTTTTT. Its translation: CAWSVGATGYGELFF.

The rearrangement links TRBV4-1 to TRBJ1-4, with D tentatively TRBD1 (5 bases). The CDR3 length is 13 residues. The germline V gene has CDR1 MGHRA and CDR2 YSYEKL. Trimming took 7 bases from V and 4 from J, leaving 10 bases between them. CDR3 region: CASKGQINEKLFF. CDR3 DNA: TGCGCCAGCAAGGGGCAGATTAATGAAAAACTGTTTTTT.

V gene TRBV11-3 combines with J gene TRBJ2-1, with TRBD2 as a possible D gene (5 bases). This CDR3 spans 15 amino acids. Germline assignment: CDR1 SGHNT and CDR2 YENEEA. The V end was cut by 1 base, the J end by 6 bases, with 13 bases between. Written as DNA, the CDR3 is TGTGCCAGCAGCTTAGGGTCTAGCAGGAGCAATGAGCAGTTCTTC. It yields the protein CASSLGSSRSNEQFF. Drawing the rest from reference TRBV11-3 and TRBJ2-1, the complete variable domain is EAGVVQSPRYKIIEKKQPVAFWCNPISGHNTLYWYLQNLGQGPELLIRYENEEAVDDSQLPKDRFSAERLKGVDSTLKIQPAELGDSAVYLCASSLGSSRSNEQFFGPGTRLTVL.

The chain couples TRBV4-1 to TRBJ2-7; the D gene is possibly TRBD2 (7 bases). Per the germline V gene, CDR1 is MGHRA and CDR2 is YSYEKL. Trimming removed 4 bases from V and 0 bases from J, with 19 bases in between. The CDR3 runs 17 residues. Here the CDR3 reads CASSPLKLGGGSYEQYF. The CDR3, as DNA: TGCGCCAGCAGCCCCCTAAAGTTGGGAGGGGGCTCCTACGAGCAGTACTTC.

The chain has TRBV4-2 and TRBJ1-3; D call uncertain. The CDR3 has 15 amino acids. The V end was cut by 1 base, the J end by 1 base, with 8 bases between. Per germline, CDR1 LGHNA and CDR2 YNFKEQ. CDR3 sequence: CASSQAAASGNTIYF. CDR3 nucleotides: TGTGCCAGCAGCCAAGCGGCGGCGTCTGGAAACACCATATATTTT.

The chain is built from TRBV19 and TRBJ1-5; 8 nucleotides align to TRBD1. The CDR3 is 15 amino acids. The junction had 5 bases not matched to a gene; V was cut back by 6 bases and J by 1 base. From germline, CDR1 is LNHDA and CDR2 SQIVND (reference sequence). The CDR3 bases are TGTGCCAGTAGAACCCAGGGGGCGAGCAATCAGCCCCAGCATTTT. Translated: CASRTQGASNQPQHF. Looking up the rest from reference TRBV19 and TRBJ1-5 gives the full variable domain: DGGITQSPKYLFRKEGQNVTLSCEQNLNHDAMYWYRQDPGQGLRLIYYSQIVNDFQKGDIAEGYSVSREKKESFPLTVTSAQKNPTAFYLCASRTQGASNQPQHFGDGTRLSIL.

V and J are TRBV11-2 and TRBJ1-3, with TRBD1 matching over 7 bases. CDR1 and CDR2 from the germline V gene are SGHAT and FQNNGV. With 0 bases clipped from V and 4 bases from J, the junction kept 9 bases outside the gene matches. This CDR3 contains 17 residues. The CDR3 sequence: CASSLDRDRANGNTIYF. The CDR3 DNA reads as TGTGCCAGCAGCTTAGACCGAGACAGGGCGAACGGAAACACCATATATTTT.

The rearrangement links TRBV15 to TRBJ2-3; D remains unclear. This CDR3 comprises 16 residues. Per germline, CDR1 LNHNV and CDR2 YYDKDF (reference sequence). Trimming left V 0 bases short and J 5 bases short, with 15 bases between. CDR3 amino acids: CATSRDPSGVGDTQYF. The CDR3 DNA sequence: TGTGCCACCAGCAGAGATCCATCGGGTGTAGGAGATACGCAGTATTTT.

This chain links TRBV7-2 with TRBJ1-4; TRBD1 agrees at 10 bases. Germline CDR1 reads SGHTA; CDR2 reads FQGNSA. V was clipped by 2 bases and J by 7 bases; unmatched bases: 4. This CDR3 contains 15 residues. CDR3 region: CASSLLGQGPEKLFF. In DNA form, the CDR3 reads TGTGCCAGCAGCTTATTGGGACAGGGGCCTGAAAAACTGTTTTTT.